Described below is a single T cell receptor (beta chain) sequence and its context. Its antigen is as yet unknown. The data were obtained in a study of shared clonotypes between healthy human individuals. Study-wide context: A couple of female and a few male donors aged 18 to 49 were enrolled.

The V end was cut by 6 bases, the J end by 5 bases, with 13 bases between. The CDR3 spans 13 residues. CDR1 MDHEN and CDR2 SYDVKM come from the germline V gene. Every immunoSEQ plate was one replicate of a subset's evenly spread DNA. Assay used: immunoSEQ multiplex PCR; TCRdb lists only in-frame clones, some missing. Of approximately 460,000 clones in the sample, approximately 77% were seen once. General study results and limits: There were few donors, and this limited the genetic and exposure-history diversity represented.

The study enrolled healthy HIV-negative adults without recent acute infections or vaccinations as donors. The sample taken for sequencing was PBMCs. The genes are TRBV28 and TRBJ1-1; D may be TRBD1 (5 bases). This TCR derives from a woman aged 35 to 49 in good health. Some clones in this sample may be carry-over from other donors' samples. The CDR3 reads CASRTSDRTEAFF. The CDR3 DNA reads TGTGCCAGCAGAACGTCAGACAGAACTGAAGCTTTCTTT. The full variable domain, its missing parts supplied by reference TRBV28 and TRBJ1-1, is DVKVTQSSRYLVKRTGEKVFLECVQDMDHENMFWYRQDPGLGLRLIYFSYDVKMKEKGDIPEGYSVSREKKERFSLILESASTNQTSMYLCASRTSDRTEAFFGQGTRLTVV.